A selection of T cell receptor beta chains follows, all from one sample in a study of monozygotic twins with inflammatory bowel disease. TCRdb processed the 5' RACE reads again and assigns one entry to each CDR3 protein, with no DNA. The sample table includes approximately 400,000 distinct CDR3 sequences. The specimen sequenced was blood. These TCRs come from a human donor with ulcerative colitis or Crohn's disease, or a healthy co-twin of an affected twin (not recorded which). CDR3s include the opening cysteine and the closing phenylalanine or tryptophan. Fields, in order: J gene, V gene, CDR3 protein.

J: TRBJ2-1; V: TRBV7-7; CDR3: CASSKGLYNEQFF
J: TRBJ1-1; V: TRBV3-1; CDR3: CASSQTKNTEAFF
J: TRBJ2-1; V: TRBV20-1; CDR3: CSARQGNEQFF
J: TRBJ2-3; V: TRBV5-1; CDR3: CASSDLATGADTQYF
J: TRBJ2-1; V: TRBV19; CDR3: CASSISQRGSYNEQFF
J: TRBJ2-6; V: TRBV5-1; CDR3: CASSLLPGANVLTF
J: TRBJ2-3; V: TRBV5-6; CDR3: CASSLTGKTQYF
J: TRBJ2-4; V: TRBV5-1; CDR3: CASSLPQLAKNIQYF
J: TRBJ2-7; V: TRBV6-4; CDR3: CASIPDRTVSAPLQYF
J: TRBJ1-4; V: TRBV6-1; CDR3: CASSEGPGYGEKLFF
J: TRBJ2-7; V: TRBV9; CDR3: CASSVQASGTYEQYF
J: TRBJ2-5; V: TRBV7-2; CDR3: CASSLARAGLTETQYF
J: TRBJ2-1; V: TRBV6-1; CDR3: CASRQGAPYNEQFF
J: TRBJ2-7; V: TRBV5-1; CDR3: CASSLTGVYEQYF
J: TRBJ2-7; V: TRBV5-1; CDR3: CASSLAAGQGAYEQYF
J: TRBJ1-1; V: TRBV24-1; CDR3: CATSDLGGLGNTEAFF
J: TRBJ2-1; V: TRBV15; CDR3: CATSSDRGAYNEQFF
J: TRBJ2-7; V: TRBV5-4; CDR3: CASSRYLAGGISYEQYF
J: TRBJ2-7; V: TRBV10-3; CDR3: CAISSGQGGIYEQYF
J: TRBJ2-7; V: TRBV29-1; CDR3: CSVAVLAGVPGEQYF
J: TRBJ2-2; V: TRBV14; CDR3: CASSHNRITGELFF
J: TRBJ2-1; V: TRBV5-1; CDR3: CASSLYAGQGDYNEQFF
J: TRBJ1-1; V: TRBV5-1; CDR3: CASSLRDRGTEAFF
J: TRBJ1-4; V: TRBV5-6; CDR3: CASSLSYRDRVEKLFF
J: TRBJ2-7; V: TRBV20-1; CDR3: CSASSGRAYEQYF
J: TRBJ1-2; V: TRBV1; CDR3: CTSSQMGQISGYTF
J: TRBJ2-3; V: TRBV5-1; CDR3: CASSLSGLTTDTQYF
J: TRBJ1-6; V: TRBV9; CDR3: CASSAVGTDSPLHF
J: TRBJ2-7; V: TRBV27; CDR3: CASSQQTGFAYEQYF
J: TRBJ1-2; V: TRBV20-1; CDR3: CSARQGETNYGYTF
J: TRBJ2-1; V: TRBV12-3/TRBV12-4; CDR3: CASSSEAGGRDEQFF
J: TRBJ1-3; V: TRBV5-5; CDR3: CASSSLFRDRVIGNTIYF
J: TRBJ2-7; V: TRBV5-1; CDR3: CASRTSGSPTYEQYF
J: TRBJ1-2; V: TRBV5-1; CDR3: CASSQTLRDQYYGYTF
J: TRBJ2-7; V: TRBV7-2; CDR3: CASGLAYREQYF
J: TRBJ1-1; V: TRBV12-3/TRBV12-4; CDR3: CASSFSRAGTEAFF